These 27 T cell receptor beta chains share one sample of origin, sequenced in a study of regulatory T cells in long-lasting Graves disease (dated by TCRdb to 2020 to 2022). The time point label corresponds to: newly diagnosed GD, antithyroid drugs for less than 3 months. For both TCR sequencing and RNA sequencing, RNA was extracted from PBMCs using TRIzol. Libraries were made using multiplex PCR. The data were produced on an Illumina HiSeq 4000. iRepertoire HTBI primers and Arm-PCR amplification of CDR3 regions were used to construct TCR beta libraries. Through fastp at Q25 and MiXCR, TCRdb rebuilt clones from the public reads, retaining in-frame beta chains. Under each unique CDR3 protein, matching rows form one entry showing the most common genes and DNA. The sample contains about 440,000 distinct CDR3 sequences, under 15% of them found a single time. Roughly a sixth of the sample comes from the top ten.

This sample also appeared in a second study, on T cells in Graves' hyperthyroidism and ophthalmopathy.

The sequenced sample was peripheral blood mononuclear cells (PBMCs), obtained at new diagnosis, from a patient treated with antithyroid drugs. These receptors were taken from a woman aged 30 to 39 with Graves disease. Donor details come from another sample of the same person, matched by shared clones.

This chain joins TRBV28 and TRBJ2-5; D not resolved. Deletions cut 8 bases from V and 1 base from J, with 14 bases between. The CDR3 contains 14 residues. CDR1 and CDR2 (germline): MDHEN, SYDVKM. CDR3 nucleotides: TGTGCCAGCTCCTCGGAGATGGGCCAAGAGACCCAGTACTTC. It yields the protein CASSSEMGQETQYF. Full variable domain (rest looked up from reference TRBV28 and TRBJ2-5): DVKVTQSSRYLVKRTGEKVFLECVQDMDHENMFWYRQDPGLGLRLIYFSYDVKMKEKGDIPEGYSVSREKKERFSLILESASTNQTSMYLCASSSEMGQETQYFGPGTRLLVL.

This clonotype has just a few counts. The chain has TRBV7-9 and TRBJ1-6; D uncertain. The CDR3 covers 14 residues. V lost 5 bases, J lost 10 bases, and 15 bases lay in between. In germline, CDR1 is SEHNR, CDR2 FQNEAQ (reference sequence). This CDR3 is CASSAERVGSPLHF. Written as DNA, the CDR3 is TGTGCCAGCAGCGCTGAAAGAGTAGGATCACCCCTCCACTTT.

In its sample, this clonotype was seen many times. The chain couples TRBV2 to TRBJ1-4; TRBD1 matches at 7 bases. CDR3 length: 14 amino acids. V trimming: 6 bases; J trimming: 15 bases; junction bases outside the gene matches: 16. Germline loops: CDR1 SNHLY, CDR2 FYNNEI. CDR3 in amino acids: CASRAWDSGLSVFF. The CDR3 DNA reads TGTGCCAGCAGGGCCTGGGACAGTGGGCTTTCGGTGTTTTTT.

This clonotype was picked up a small number of times. Without the conserved terminal phenylalanine or tryptophan, this CDR3 likely stems from a read error. The rearrangement joins TRBV10-2 to TRBJ2-7; D remains ambiguous. The CDR3 is 11 residues long. Germline assignment: CDR1 WSHSY and CDR2 SAAADI. V was shortened by 3 bases and J by 2 bases, with 2 bases between the two germline ends. The CDR3 nucleotides are TGCGCCAGCAGTGATCCCTACGAGCAGTACCTC. Translated: CASSDPYEQYL.

This clonotype has ten or more counts. This chain joins TRBV7-2 and TRBJ1-1; D is possibly TRBD1 (6 bases). The V end was cut by 1 base, the J end by 5 bases, with 17 bases between. Germline-derived CDR1 and CDR2 are SGHTA and FQGNSA. The CDR3 contains 16 residues. DNA for the CDR3: TGTGCCAGCAGCTTAGGTTGGGGGCGCGTTGTGACTGAAGCTTTCTTT. Protein: CASSLGWGRVVTEAFF. The whole variable domain, filled in from reference TRBV7-2 and TRBJ1-1, reads GAGVSQSPSNKVTEKGKDVELRCDPISGHTALYWYRQSLGQGLEFLIYFQGNSAPDKSGLPSDRFSAERTGGSVSTLTIQRTQQEDSAVYLCASSLGWGRVVTEAFFGQGTRLTVV.

This clonotype was seen many times. V is TRBV12-3 or TRBV12-4 and J is TRBJ1-2; 8 positions agree with TRBD1. This CDR3 comprises 17 residues. With V trimmed by 4 bases and J by 3 bases, 13 bases remained unmatched. CDR3 nucleotides: TGTGCCAGCAGTTCGGACTATAGAGGACAGGGCGACTATGGCTACACCTTC. Translation: CASSSDYRGQGDYGYTF.

CDR3 in amino acids: CASSLRTGGWTDTQYF. CDR3 sequence (DNA): TGTGCCAGCAGTTTAAGGACAGGGGGCTGGACAGATACGCAGTATTTT. This chain links TRBV12-3 or TRBV12-4 with TRBJ2-3; 11 bases map to TRBD1. J was trimmed by 3 bases and V by 2 bases; bases with no gene match: 4. The CDR3 is 16 amino acids.

This clonotype has at least ten counts. The chain has TRBV3-1 and TRBJ1-1; possible D gene TRBD1, 5 bases. The CDR3 totals 16 residues. Trimming took 0 bases from V and 6 from J, leaving 17 bases between them. The V gene's germline CDR1 is LGHDT and CDR2 YNNKEL (reference sequence). As DNA, the CDR3 is TGTGCCAGCAGCCAAGAGGGGACGGGACGGAGCGCTGAAGCTTTCTTT. This encodes CASSQEGTGRSAEAFF.

This clonotype was recorded at least ten times. The chain combines TRBV28 with TRBJ2-2; 8 bases agree with TRBD2. Germline trimming cut 7 bases from V and 0 bases from J; bases unmatched to any gene: 4. CDR1 and CDR2 from the germline V gene are MDHEN and SYDVKM. The CDR3 sequence is 15 residues long. CDR3 loop: CASILAVANTGELFF. CDR3 in DNA: TGTGCCAGCATACTAGCGGTCGCGAACACCGGGGAGCTGTTTTTT.

This clonotype was seen a handful of times. Germline is not matched at one junction end, which may reflect a read error. The V call is TRBV12-3 or TRBV12-4, the J call TRBJ2-6; D possibly corresponds to TRBD2 (6 bases). The CDR3 has 17 amino acids. The CDR3 coding sequence is TGTGCCAGCAGTGGAACCGGGACTCTTTCTGGGGCCAACATCCTGACTTTC. It codes for CASSGTGTLSGANILTF.

This clonotype was seen repeatedly, ten times or more. The chain joins TRBV12-3 or TRBV12-4 to TRBJ2-1; D is unresolved. The CDR3 totals 15 residues. Trimming took 1 base from V and 5 from J, leaving 12 bases between them. The CDR3 DNA sequence: TGTGCCAGCAGTTTAGATCCCGTCTTCCACAATGAGCAGTTCTTC. As protein: CASSLDPVFHNEQFF.

This clonotype has a handful of counts. Here the CDR3 DNA reads TGTGCCAGCAGTTTAAAGGGGACAGCGGACTACGAGCAGTACTTC. This gives the protein CASSLKGTADYEQYF. The chain carries TRBV27 and TRBJ2-7; 7 bases are shared with TRBD1. The CDR3 is made up of 15 amino acids. Germline V gene sequence: CDR1 MNHEY, CDR2 SMNVEV (reference sequence). With 2 bases clipped from V and 3 bases from J, the junction kept 7 bases outside the gene matches.

The chain uses TRBV7-3 and TRBJ2-6; 8 bases are shared with TRBD2. The CDR3 runs 19 residues. Germline V gene data show CDR1 as SGHTA and CDR2 as FQGTGA. V trimming: 1 base; J trimming: 2 bases; junction bases outside the gene matches: 10. The CDR3 nucleotides are TGTGCCAGCAGCTTAAGGGGGGGAGCGGGAGTGGCTGGGGCCAACGTCCTGACTTTC. The encoded protein is CASSLRGGAGVAGANVLTF.

This clonotype has ten or more counts. The gene calls are TRBV5-1 and TRBJ1-2; D is undetermined. This CDR3 contains 11 residues. Trimming removed 5 bases from V and 5 bases from J, with 7 bases in between. CDR1 SGHRS and CDR2 YFSETQ come from the germline V gene. The CDR3 nucleotides are TGCGCCAGCAGACAAGGTTATGGCTACACCTTC. It codes for CASRQGYGYTF. Drawing the rest from reference TRBV5-1 and TRBJ1-2, the complete variable domain is KAGVTQTPRYLIKTRGQQVTLSCSPISGHRSVSWYQQTPGQGLQFLFEYFSETQRNKGNFPGRFSGRQFSNSRSEMNVSTLELGDSALYLCASRQGYGYTFGSGTRLTVV.

This clonotype was observed a few times. The chain recombines TRBV19 with TRBJ1-1; 12 bases align to TRBD1. V shed 5 bases, J shed 1 base, and the junction held 2 bases outside the gene matches. From germline, CDR1 is LNHDA and CDR2 SQIVND (reference sequence). The CDR3 consists of 15 residues. The CDR3, as DNA: TGTGCCAGTAGTGGGACAGGGGGCTGGAACACTGAAGCTTTCTTT. Encoded protein: CASSGTGGWNTEAFF.

This clonotype was recorded a few times. The genes are TRBV6-4 and TRBJ2-2; D possibly corresponds to TRBD1 (5 bases). The CDR3 has 15 residues. The germline V gene encodes CDR1 MRHNA and CDR2 SNTAGT. V gave up 5 bases and J gave up 5 bases, with 15 bases separating them. CDR3 protein: CASSYSQGRTGELFF. CDR3 DNA: TGTGCCAGCAGTTACAGTCAGGGTCGAACCGGGGAGCTGTTTTTT.

Ten or more counts support this clonotype. The chain links TRBV18 to TRBJ1-5, with 9 bases matching TRBD1. V lost 3 bases, J lost 6 bases, and 9 bases stayed unmatched. CDR1 and CDR2 (germline): KGHSH, LQKENI. The CDR3 covers 16 residues. The CDR3 sequence: CASSPMDTGGGQPQHF. The CDR3 nucleotides are TGTGCCAGCTCACCGATGGACACAGGGGGCGGTCAGCCCCAGCATTTT.

This clonotype has more than one count but fewer than ten. This chain joins TRBV27 and TRBJ2-7; TRBD2 matches 13 bases. Germline V CDR1 and CDR2: MNHEY, SMNVEV (reference sequence). This CDR3 region has 17 residues. Trimming at V came to 5 bases and at J to 0 bases, leaving 7 bases not matched to a gene. CDR3 sequence: CASSQGLAGASSYEQYF. CDR3 DNA sequence: TGTGCCAGCAGTCAAGGACTAGCGGGAGCGAGCTCCTACGAGCAGTACTTC.

Details on this clonotype: It may be a read error: a sequence one base away is much more abundant. V is TRBV4-1 and J is TRBJ2-3; 7 nucleotides match TRBD2. The CDR3 totals 18 residues. The V gene's germline CDR1 is MGHRA and CDR2 YSYEKL. The CDR3 loop reads CASSHPFTGGSGTGTQYF. The CDR3 region has the DNA TGCGCCAGCAGCCACCCATTCACGGGGGGTTCAGGCACAGGTACGCAGTATTTT.

This chain joins TRBV15 and TRBJ2-5; the match to TRBD1 covers 11 bases. Per germline, CDR1 LNHNV and CDR2 YYDKDF (reference sequence). After removal of 0 bases from V and 3 bases from J, the junction contained 3 bases not matched to a gene. This CDR3 region has 16 residues. The CDR3 region has the DNA TGTGCCACCAGCAGAGACCCGGGACAGGGGGAAGAGACCCAGTACTTC. It yields the protein CATSRDPGQGEETQYF.

This clonotype was seen at least ten times. The V gene is TRBV14, the J gene TRBJ2-1; perhaps TRBD2 as D (5 bases). Trimming shortened V by 2 bases and J by 4 bases, and 9 bases separated the two germline ends. CDR3 length: 14 residues. Germline V gene data show CDR1 as SGHDN and CDR2 as FVKESK. CDR3 in DNA: TGTGCCAGCAGCCAAATGGGAGTTTACAATGAGCAGTTCTTC. Amino acid sequence: CASSQMGVYNEQFF.

This clonotype came up a few times. The gene calls are TRBV6-2 or TRBV6-3 and TRBJ2-1; no clear D. This CDR3 comprises 13 residues. Germline V gene sequence: CDR1 MNHEY, CDR2 SVGEGT. V shed 5 bases and J shed 8 bases, with 13 bases lying between them. The CDR3 sequence: CASSEAWGDEQFF. The CDR3 DNA follows: TGTGCCAGCAGTGAGGCGTGGGGTGATGAGCAGTTCTTC.

This clonotype was seen only once. This likely reflects a read error, since a far larger clone is one base away. This chain uses TRBV5-5 with TRBJ2-4; D may be TRBD2 (5 bases). The germline V and J ends were trimmed by 2 bases and 9 bases, with 9 bases remaining between them. From germline, CDR1 is SGHKS and CDR2 YYEKEE (reference sequence). The length of the CDR3 is 12 residues. The CDR3 coding sequence is TGTGCCAGCAGCTTAGGAGGCACCATTCAGTACTTC. Translated, it gives CASSLGGTIQYF.

Points on this clonotype: This is likely an artifact of a read error, given a far larger clone one base away. The chain couples TRBV2 to TRBJ2-1, with 11 bases aligning to TRBD1. This CDR3 has 15 amino acids. The germline V gene encodes CDR1 SNHLY and CDR2 FYNNEI. J lost 10 bases, V lost 1 base, and 6 bases had no gene match. CDR3 residues: CASSEGTGGTYEQFF. In DNA form, the CDR3 reads TGTGCCAGCAGTGAAGGGACAGGGGGCACCTACGAGCAGTTCTTC.

This clonotype showed up many times. This rearrangement joins TRBV7-2 to TRBJ1-2; perhaps TRBD1 as D (6 bases). The CDR3 covers 18 residues. Germline CDR1 is SGHTA and CDR2 is FQGNSA. The V and J ends lost 1 base and 3 bases respectively, with 21 bases between them. The CDR3 region is CASSLERVTGTSDYGYTF. The CDR3 nucleotides read TGTGCCAGCAGCTTAGAGCGGGTCACAGGGACGTCCGACTATGGCTACACCTTC. The full variable domain, its missing parts supplied by reference TRBV7-2 and TRBJ1-2, is GAGVSQSPSNKVTEKGKDVELRCDPISGHTALYWYRQSLGQGLEFLIYFQGNSAPDKSGLPSDRFSAERTGGSVSTLTIQRTQQEDSAVYLCASSLERVTGTSDYGYTFGSGTRLTVV.

This clonotype was observed at least ten times. CDR3 DNA sequence: TGTGCCAGCAGTTACGTGGGGGATAGCAATCAGCCCCAGCATTTT. This translates into CASSYVGDSNQPQHF. This chain joins TRBV6-5 and TRBJ1-5; maybe TRBD1 (5 bases). CDR3 length equals 15 residues. V lost 2 bases and J lost 0, with 8 bases in between. From germline, CDR1 is MNHEY and CDR2 SVGAGI.

Ten or more counts support this clonotype. V gene TRBV28 combines with J gene TRBJ2-7; no reliable D call. Trimming took 4 bases from V and 1 from J, leaving 2 bases between them. This CDR3 has 11 residues. The V gene's germline CDR1 is MDHEN and CDR2 SYDVKM. CDR3 in DNA: TGTGCCAGCAGTTGTTCCTACGAGCAGTACTTC. Translated: CASSCSYEQYF.